The 17 T cell receptor beta chains below were found in one sample sequenced in a study of T cells in Graves' hyperthyroidism and ophthalmopathy. Amplified TCR beta CDR3 regions derived from RNA transcripts. The TCR CDR3 was amplified in a first-round RT-PCR using the HTBI primer set. TCRdb processed the multiplex PCR reads anew with MiXCR; each CDR3 protein has one entry. This sample has 550,000 to 650,000 distinct CDR3 sequences, with 11% to 15% found just once. Source material: blood. Source of these receptors: a woman aged 40-49 years with Graves' hyperthyroidism.

The chain is built from TRBV27 and TRBJ1-5; the D gene is possibly TRBD1 (6 bases). CDR1 is MNHEY, CDR2 SMNVEV, per germline (reference sequence). The V and J ends lost 0 bases and 5 bases respectively, with 11 bases between them. This CDR3 has 15 residues. CDR3 in DNA: TGTGCCAGCAGTTTATCAACAGGGTGGGATCAGCCCCAGCATTTT. Its translation is CASSLSTGWDQPQHF.

The chain uses TRBV6-1 and TRBJ2-1, with 15 bases that match TRBD2. The CDR3 spans 22 residues. Germline CDR1 MNHNS, CDR2 SASEGT. The junction had 12 bases not matched to a gene; V was cut back by 0 bases and J by 0 bases. Written as DNA, the CDR3 is TGTGCCAGCAGTGAAGCCCTCACCGGGACTAGCGGGAGGTCTTTCTCCTACAATGAGCAGTTCTTC. Translating it yields CASSEALTGTSGRSFSYNEQFF.

This clonotype was seen a handful of times. The chain employs TRBV28 and TRBJ2-5; 16 positions match TRBD2. The CDR3 totals 15 residues. Germline-derived CDR1 and CDR2 are MDHEN and SYDVKM. J lost 4 bases, V lost 6 bases, and 2 bases had no gene match. The CDR3 bases are TGTGCCAGCAGGGGGACTAGCGGGAGGGGAGAGACCCAGTACTTC. Protein product: CASRGTSGRGETQYF.

This clonotype was picked up many times. The V and J genes are TRBV28 and TRBJ2-1, with 9 bases matching TRBD2. The germline V gene has CDR1 MDHEN and CDR2 SYDVKM. The CDR3 totals 16 residues. V trimming: 3 bases; J trimming: 3 bases; junction bases outside the gene matches: 6. The CDR3 DNA reads as TGTGCCAGCAGTTTGATAGCGGGGGCCTACTACAATGAGCAGTTCTTC. It translates to CASSLIAGAYYNEQFF.

The chain carries TRBV20-1 and TRBJ2-5; 10 bases agree with TRBD1. The CDR3 has 16 residues. Germline V gene lookup returns CDR1 DFQATT and CDR2 SNEGSKA (reference sequence). V lost 1 base to trimming and J lost 3 bases; unmatched junction nucleotides: 8. The CDR3 spells CSARGMTGGSKETQYF. CDR3 nucleotides: TGCAGTGCTAGAGGAATGACAGGGGGCTCGAAAGAGACCCAGTACTTC.

This clonotype was recorded a few times. V usage is TRBV20-1 and J usage is TRBJ2-4, with D perhaps assigned TRBD1 or TRBD2 (5 bases each). The CDR3 extends over 16 amino acids. Trimming shortened V by 0 bases and J by 0 bases, and 12 bases separated the two germline ends. The germline gives CDR1 DFQATT, CDR2 SNEGSKA (reference sequence). CDR3: CSAREPGRVAKNIQYF. The CDR3 nucleotides are TGCAGTGCTAGAGAACCGGGACGGGTAGCCAAAAACATTCAGTACTTC.

The chain couples TRBV7-2 to TRBJ2-3; 7 nucleotides line up with TRBD2. Trimming at V came to 4 bases and at J to 13 bases, leaving 14 bases not matched to a gene. CDR3 length equals 14 residues. CDR1 is SGHTA and CDR2 is FQGNSA in the germline V gene. The chain's CDR3 is CASSSVAGSPPEYF. The CDR3 DNA reads TGTGCCAGCAGCTCGGTAGCGGGTTCCCCCCCCGAGTATTTT.

This clonotype was seen ten or more times. The V call is TRBV11-3, the J call TRBJ2-1; TRBD2 might be the D (5 bases). This CDR3 spans 13 amino acids. CDR1 is SGHNT, CDR2 YENEEA, per germline. V was trimmed by 5 bases and J by 5 bases, leaving 10 bases between them. This chain's CDR3 is CASSQWGDNEQFF. The CDR3 DNA reads TGTGCCAGCAGCCAGTGGGGAGACAATGAGCAGTTCTTC.

This clonotype was seen only a few times. The V and J genes are TRBV10-3 and TRBJ2-3, with 14 bases identical to TRBD2. Germline loops: CDR1 ENHRY, CDR2 SYGVKD. V lost 5 bases, J lost 2 bases, and 3 bases stayed unmatched. There are 16 residues in the CDR3. The CDR3 region has the DNA TGTGCCATCAGTCAGGGACTAGCGGGAGTCACAGATACGCAGTATTTT. It codes for CAISQGLAGVTDTQYF.

The chain joins TRBV29-1 to TRBJ2-7, with 9 bases fitting TRBD1. V shed 6 bases and J 4 bases; nucleotides not matched to a gene: 7. The CDR3 has 13 amino acids. Germline CDR1 reads SQVTM; CDR2 reads ANQGSEA. Here the CDR3 reads CSVPGQGMYEQYF. CDR3 DNA sequence: TGCAGCGTCCCGGGACAGGGAATGTACGAGCAGTACTTC.

In DNA, the CDR3 is TGCGCCAGCAGTGAGCCCGATTCCTACGAGCAGTACTTC. This translates into CASSEPDSYEQYF. The chain has TRBV10-1 and TRBJ2-7; the D is unclear. Germline assignment: CDR1 WNHNN and CDR2 SYGVQD (reference sequence). Trimming shortened V by 2 bases and J by 1 base, and 6 bases separated the two germline ends. CDR3 length: 13 residues.

CDR3 in amino acids: CASSVVAGQNTEAFF. CDR3 DNA: TGTGCCAGCAGCGTGGTGGCAGGCCAGAACACTGAAGCTTTCTTT. The chain is built from TRBV9 and TRBJ1-1; no definite D call. V dropped 2 bases and J dropped 1 base, with 12 bases sitting between them. The CDR3 totals 15 residues. Germline CDR1 SGDLS, CDR2 YYNGEE.

There are a few counts of this clonotype. This chain joins TRBV5-1 and TRBJ1-3; 8 positions match TRBD1. V shed 4 bases and J 2 bases; nucleotides not matched to a gene: 5. Germline V gene lookup returns CDR1 SGHRS and CDR2 YFSETQ. The length of the CDR3 is 15 residues. CDR3 nucleotide sequence: TGCGCCAGCAGCATTGACAGGGGTACTGGAAACACCATATATTTT. Translation gives CASSIDRGTGNTIYF.

In this sample, this clonotype turned up a few times. A single base separates this from a much larger clone, so it may be a read error. J is TRBJ2-4 and V is TRBV28; D is uncertain. Germline V gene sequence: CDR1 MDHEN, CDR2 SYDVKM. The CDR3 contains 11 residues. Trimming pared 7 bases from V and 9 bases from J, leaving 10 bases between. CDR3 in amino acids: CASTGETIQYF. The DNA for the CDR3 is TGTGCCAGCACCGGAGAAACCATTCAGTACTTC.

In its sample, this clonotype was seen many times. V usage is TRBV11-2 and J usage is TRBJ2-5; D remains ambiguous. Germline V gene data show CDR1 as SGHAT and CDR2 as FQNNGV. The CDR3 runs to 17 residues. V was pared by 5 bases and J by 2 bases, with 21 bases between. The CDR3: CASSADLGWSLQETQYF. CDR3 sequence (DNA): TGTGCCAGCAGCGCAGACCTAGGGTGGTCGCTTCAAGAGACCCAGTACTTC.

This clonotype showed up many times. The genes are TRBV20-1 and TRBJ2-7; 11 nucleotides match TRBD1. CDR1 DFQATT and CDR2 SNEGSKA come from the germline V gene (reference sequence). The CDR3 is 14 residues long. The trim removed 6 bases at V and 6 bases at J, leaving 10 bases unmatched. The CDR3 region has the DNA TGCAGTGCCCCTCCGACGGACAGGGGGCGCGAGCAGTACTTC. It codes for CSAPPTDRGREQYF.

This clonotype was seen at least ten times. J is TRBJ2-5 and V is TRBV20-1, with D perhaps given as TRBD1 or TRBD2 (5 bases each). The CDR3 extends over 16 amino acids. Trimming removed 4 bases at V and 2 bases at J, with 20 bases between. Per the germline V gene, CDR1 is DFQATT and CDR2 is SNEGSKA (reference sequence). CDR3 DNA: TGCAGTGCTATCCCCCCGGGGCAGGGCCGACAAGAGACCCAGTACTTC. Amino acids: CSAIPPGQGRQETQYF.